This T cell receptor (beta chain) was recovered during a study of blood T cells in healthy people across ages. Concerning this clonotype itself: Its antigen is not known. A much larger clone differs from this one at a single base, so this may be a read error.

The germline CDR1 and CDR2 sequences are SGHTA and FQGNSA. V was shortened by 5 bases and J by 13 bases, with 21 bases between the two germline ends. The length of the CDR3 is 14 residues. The study's findings and limits: A strong correlation was found between TCR beta diversity and the percentage of naive T cells.

A second PCR, run for roughly 6 to 11 cycles, used a sample-barcoded 5' primer plus a J-beta primer mix. From the 5' RACE reads, TCRdb called clonotypes with MiXCR, one entry per CDR3 protein. The sample lists about 830,000 distinct CDR3 sequences; around 68% were seen once. The chain links TRBV7-2 to TRBJ2-1, with TRBD2 as a possible D gene (6 bases). The TCR comes from a young man in good health. Source material: blood. The CDR3 DNA sequence: TGTGCCAGCAGCCCCCAGGGAGGTAAAGAGACCCAGTTCTTC. It specifies CASSPQGGKETQFF.